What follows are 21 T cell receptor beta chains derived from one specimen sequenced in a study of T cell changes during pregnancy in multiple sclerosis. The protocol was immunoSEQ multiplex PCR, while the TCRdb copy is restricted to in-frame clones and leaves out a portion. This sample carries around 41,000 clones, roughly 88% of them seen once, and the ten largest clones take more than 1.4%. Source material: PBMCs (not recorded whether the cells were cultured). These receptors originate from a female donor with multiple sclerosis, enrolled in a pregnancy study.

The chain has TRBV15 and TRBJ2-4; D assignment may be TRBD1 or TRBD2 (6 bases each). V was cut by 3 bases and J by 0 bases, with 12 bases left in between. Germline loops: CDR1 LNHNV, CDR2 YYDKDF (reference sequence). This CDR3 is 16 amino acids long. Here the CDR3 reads CATSRGGVLAKNIQYF. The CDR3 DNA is TGTGCCACCAGCAGGGGGGGCGTCCTAGCCAAAAACATTCAGTACTTC.

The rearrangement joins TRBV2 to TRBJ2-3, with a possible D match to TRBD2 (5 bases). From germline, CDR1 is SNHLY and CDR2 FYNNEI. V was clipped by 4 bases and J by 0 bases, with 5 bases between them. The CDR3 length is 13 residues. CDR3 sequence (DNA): TGTGCCAGCAGTGGGGAGAGCACAGATACGCAGTATTTT. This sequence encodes CASSGESTDTQYF.

CDR3 DNA sequence: TGTGCCAGCAGCCAGGTCATCGGTCAGCCCCAGCATTTT. It encodes CASSQVIGQPQHF. The chain has TRBV14 and TRBJ1-5; D is unresolved. This CDR3 is 13 amino acids long. From germline, CDR1 is SGHDN and CDR2 FVKESK. V lost 3 bases and J lost 6, with 9 bases in between.

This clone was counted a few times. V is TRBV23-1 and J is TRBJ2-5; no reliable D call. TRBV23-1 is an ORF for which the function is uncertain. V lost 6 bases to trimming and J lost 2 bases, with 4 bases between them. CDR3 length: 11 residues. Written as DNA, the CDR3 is TGCGCCAGCAGGGGGCAAGAGACCCAGTACTTC. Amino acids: CASRGQETQYF.

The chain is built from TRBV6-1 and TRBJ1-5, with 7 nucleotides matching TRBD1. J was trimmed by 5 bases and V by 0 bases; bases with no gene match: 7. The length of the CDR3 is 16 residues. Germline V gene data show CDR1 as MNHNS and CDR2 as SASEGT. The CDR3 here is CASSEALDRIYQPQHF. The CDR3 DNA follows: TGTGCCAGCAGTGAAGCATTGGACAGGATCTATCAGCCCCAGCATTTT.

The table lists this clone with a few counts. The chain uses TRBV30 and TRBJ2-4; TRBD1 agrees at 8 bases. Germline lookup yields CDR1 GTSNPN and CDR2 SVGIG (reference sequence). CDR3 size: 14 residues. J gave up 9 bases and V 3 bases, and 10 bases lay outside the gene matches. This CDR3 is CAWSQSPGGSIQYF. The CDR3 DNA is TGTGCCTGGAGCCAATCCCCAGGGGGCAGCATTCAGTACTTC.

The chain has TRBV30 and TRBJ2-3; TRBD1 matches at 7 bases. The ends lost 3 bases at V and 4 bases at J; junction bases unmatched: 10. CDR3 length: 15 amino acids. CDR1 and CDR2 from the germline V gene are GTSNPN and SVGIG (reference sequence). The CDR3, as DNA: TGTGCCTGGAGCCTTCGGCAGGGGGTCGCAGATACGCAGTATTTT. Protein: CAWSLRQGVADTQYF.

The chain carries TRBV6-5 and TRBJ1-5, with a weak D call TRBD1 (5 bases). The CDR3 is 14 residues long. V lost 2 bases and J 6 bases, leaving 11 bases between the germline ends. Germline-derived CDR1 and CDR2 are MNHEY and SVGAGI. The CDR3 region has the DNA TGTGCCAGCAGTTACGATTGGGGGAGTCAGCCCCAGCATTTT. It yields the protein CASSYDWGSQPQHF.

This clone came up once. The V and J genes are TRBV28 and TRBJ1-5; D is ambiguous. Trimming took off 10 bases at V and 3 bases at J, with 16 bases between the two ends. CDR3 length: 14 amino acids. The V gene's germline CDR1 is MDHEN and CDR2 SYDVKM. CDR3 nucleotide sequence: TGTGCCACCCTGAGCCCCCAGTTCAATCAGCCCCAGCATTTT. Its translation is CATLSPQFNQPQHF.

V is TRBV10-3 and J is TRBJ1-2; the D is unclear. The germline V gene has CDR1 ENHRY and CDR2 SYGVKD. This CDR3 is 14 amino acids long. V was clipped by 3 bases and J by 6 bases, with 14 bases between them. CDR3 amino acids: CAISDSVGSHGYTF. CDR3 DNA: TGTGCCATCAGTGATTCGGTGGGCAGCCATGGCTACACCTTC.

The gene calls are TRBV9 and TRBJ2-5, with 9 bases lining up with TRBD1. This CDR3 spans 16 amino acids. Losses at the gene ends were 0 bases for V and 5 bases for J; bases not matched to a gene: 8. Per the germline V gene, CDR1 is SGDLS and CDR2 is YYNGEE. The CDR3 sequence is CASSVATGGGLETQYF. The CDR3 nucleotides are TGTGCCAGCAGCGTAGCAACAGGGGGCGGCCTTGAGACCCAGTACTTC.

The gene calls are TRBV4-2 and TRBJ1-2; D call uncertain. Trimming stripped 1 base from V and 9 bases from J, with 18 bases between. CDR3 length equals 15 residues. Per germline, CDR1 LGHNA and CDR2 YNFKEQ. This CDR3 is CASSQGGGPGSSYTF. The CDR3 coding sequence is TGTGCCAGCAGCCAAGGCGGTGGACCTGGGAGTAGCTACACCTTC.

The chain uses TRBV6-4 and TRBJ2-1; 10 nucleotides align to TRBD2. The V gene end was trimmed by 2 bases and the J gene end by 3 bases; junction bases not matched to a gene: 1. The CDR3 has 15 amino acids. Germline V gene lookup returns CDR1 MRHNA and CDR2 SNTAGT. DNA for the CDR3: TGTGCCAGCAGTGACGGGACTAGCGACTACAATGAGCAGTTCTTC. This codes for CASSDGTSDYNEQFF.

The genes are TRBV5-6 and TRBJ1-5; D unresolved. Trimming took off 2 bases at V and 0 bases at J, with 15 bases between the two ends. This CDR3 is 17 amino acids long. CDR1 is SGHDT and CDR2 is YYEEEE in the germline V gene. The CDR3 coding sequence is TGTGCCAGCAGCTTTTGGGCAGAGACGTATAGCAATCAGCCCCAGCATTTT. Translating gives CASSFWAETYSNQPQHF.

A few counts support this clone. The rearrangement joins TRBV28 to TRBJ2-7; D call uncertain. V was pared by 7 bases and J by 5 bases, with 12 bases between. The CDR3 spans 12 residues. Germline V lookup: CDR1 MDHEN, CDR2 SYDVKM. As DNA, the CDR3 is TGTGCCAGCACCGGTTGGAATCACGAGCAGTACTTC. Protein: CASTGWNHEQYF. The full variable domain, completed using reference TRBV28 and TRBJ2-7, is DVKVTQSSRYLVKRTGEKVFLECVQDMDHENMFWYRQDPGLGLRLIYFSYDVKMKEKGDIPEGYSVSREKKERFSLILESASTNQTSMYLCASTGWNHEQYFGPGTRLTVT.

The CDR3 sequence: CASSSYREVVSEQYF. CDR3 bases: TGTGCCAGCAGTTCGTACAGGGAAGTAGTTAGCGAGCAGTACTTC. The chain combines TRBV28 with TRBJ2-7, with D possibly being TRBD1 (6 bases). The CDR3 sequence is 15 residues long. Germline V gene lookup returns CDR1 MDHEN and CDR2 SYDVKM. Trimming left V 4 bases short and J 6 bases short, with 19 bases between. Filled out from reference TRBV28 and TRBJ2-7, the complete variable domain reads DVKVTQSSRYLVKRTGEKVFLECVQDMDHENMFWYRQDPGLGLRLIYFSYDVKMKEKGDIPEGYSVSREKKERFSLILESASTNQTSMYLCASSSYREVVSEQYFGPGTRLTVT.

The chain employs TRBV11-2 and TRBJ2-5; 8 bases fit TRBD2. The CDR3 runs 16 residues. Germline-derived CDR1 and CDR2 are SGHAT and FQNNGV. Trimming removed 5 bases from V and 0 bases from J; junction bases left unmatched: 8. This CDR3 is CASSDSGGGYQETQYF. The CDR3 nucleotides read TGTGCCAGCAGCGACAGCGGGGGAGGGTACCAAGAGACCCAGTACTTC.

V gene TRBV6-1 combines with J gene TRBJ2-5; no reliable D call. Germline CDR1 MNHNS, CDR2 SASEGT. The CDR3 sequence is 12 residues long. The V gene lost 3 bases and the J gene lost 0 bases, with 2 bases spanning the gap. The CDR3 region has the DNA TGTGCCAGCAGTGACTACCAAGAGACCCAGTACTTC. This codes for CASSDYQETQYF.

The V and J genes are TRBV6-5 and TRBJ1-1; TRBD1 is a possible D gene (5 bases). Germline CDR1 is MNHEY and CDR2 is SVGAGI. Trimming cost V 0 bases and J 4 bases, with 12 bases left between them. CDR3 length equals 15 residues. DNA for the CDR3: TGTGCCAGCAGTTACTCGACAGTTTCGGGCACTGAAGCTTTCTTT. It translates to CASSYSTVSGTEAFF.

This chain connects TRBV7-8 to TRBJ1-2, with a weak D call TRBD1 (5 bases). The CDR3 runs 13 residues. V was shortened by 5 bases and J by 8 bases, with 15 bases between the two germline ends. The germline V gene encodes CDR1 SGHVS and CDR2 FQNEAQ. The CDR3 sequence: CASSIQAARGYTF. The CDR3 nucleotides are TGTGCCAGCAGCATACAGGCGGCTCGGGGCTACACCTTC.

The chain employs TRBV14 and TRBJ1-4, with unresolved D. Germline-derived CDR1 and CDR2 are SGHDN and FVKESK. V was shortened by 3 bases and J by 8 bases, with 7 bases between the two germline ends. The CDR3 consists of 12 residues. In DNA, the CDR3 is TGTGCCAGCAGCCAGCTCGGGGAAAAACTGTTTTTT. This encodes CASSQLGEKLFF. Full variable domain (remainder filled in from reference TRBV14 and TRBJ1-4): EAGVTQFPSHSVIEKGQTVTLRCDPISGHDNLYWYRRVMGKEIKFLLHFVKESKQDESGMPNNRFLAERTGGTYSTLKVQPAELEDSGVYFCASSQLGEKLFFGSGTQLSVL.